This T cell receptor (beta chain) derives from a study of blood T cell repertoires in COVID-19. Study at large: Spain, Italy and the United States supplied samples that represented acute and convalescent COVID-19. PBMCs, B-cell-depleted T cells, or T cells provided the cDNA or gDNA that made up the material.

Methods used by the authors: Scientists estimated how many nucleated cells there were by amplifying reference gene primers. The assay was immunoSEQ multiplex PCR, and TCRdb's table has in-frame clones only and misses some. V and J calls and clone size are as listed in that table; D and trimming were resolved from the DNA. The table records fewer than 90,000 clones, about four fifths of them present only once. Sample: peripheral blood. The receptor was isolated from a man aged 45-65 years with acute or convalescent COVID-19.

CDR3 in amino acids: CASSQPGLAGVEQYF. The CDR3 DNA reads TGTGCCAGCAGCCAACCGGGACTAGCGGGAGTTGAGCAGTACTTC. The chain carries TRBV4-2 and TRBJ2-7, with 14 bases that match TRBD2. Germline assignment: CDR1 LGHNA and CDR2 YNFKEQ. Trimming cost V 2 bases and J 7 bases; bases outside gene matches: 4. CDR3 length: 15 residues.